These T cell receptor beta chains were read from a single sample in a study of lymphopenia after photon versus proton radiotherapy. The table came from immunoSEQ multiplex PCR; TCRdb's copy has only in-frame clones and leaves some out. Here the sample spans thousands of clones, approximately 77% being singletons. Source: peripheral blood, taken from a patient treated with photon-based radiotherapy. All receptors derive from a man aged 25-45 years with gastric cancer. The CDR3 runs from the conserved cysteine through the conserved F or W. D genes are given only for firm matches. Rows may omit the clone size; those that give it use once, few, many or a size class.

V gene,J gene,clone size,D gene,CDR3 DNA,CDR3 protein
TRBV2,TRBJ2-5,-,-,TGTGCCAGCAGTGTCTCCAGGCAAGAGACCCAGTACTTC,CASSVSRQETQYF
TRBV7-3,TRBJ2-1,-,-,TGTGCCAGCAGCTTACCCCGGGACACCCGGAGCTCCTACAATGAGCAGTTCTTC,CASSLPRDTRSSYNEQFF
TRBV14,TRBJ1-1,few,-,TGTGCCAGCAGCCAAGGGTTTCGGACGGAAGCTTTCTTT,CASSQGFRTEAFF
TRBV19,TRBJ2-1,-,-,TGTGCCAGTAGTACCGACAGGGAGGGTGAGCAGTTCTTC,CASSTDREGEQFF
TRBV11-3,TRBJ2-1,once,-,TGTGCCAGCAGCTTAAGGGGACGTAATATGATTAATGAGCAGTTCTTC,CASSLRGRNMINEQFF
TRBV29-1,TRBJ1-1,-,-,TGCAGCGTTGACGGAGTCCGGGGCACTGAAGCTTTCTTT,CSVDGVRGTEAFF
TRBV7-4,TRBJ1-4,-,-,TGTGCCAGCAGCTTGGGAGCTAATGAAAAACTGTTTTTT,CASSLGANEKLFF
TRBV18,TRBJ2-6,-,TRBD1,TGTGCCAGCTCACCGGGACAGGGGGTCGCTGGGGCCAACGTCCTGACTTTC,CASSPGQGVAGANVLTF
TRBV11-2,TRBJ2-7,-,-,TGCGCCAGCAGCCAAGTAGCGGACTTGTCCTACGAGCAGTACTTC,CASSQVADLSYEQYF
TRBV6-5,TRBJ2-7,once,-,TGTGCCAGCAGTTACAGGCAGAGCTCCTACGAGCAGTACTTC,CASSYRQSSYEQYF
TRBV11-3,TRBJ2-6,once,-,TGTGCCAGCAGCTTTGCTGTCTCTGGGGCCAACGTCCTGACTTTC,CASSFAVSGANVLTF
TRBV27,TRBJ1-2,-,TRBD1,TGTGCCAGCAGACGGACAGGGGGCTATTATGGCTACACCTTC,CASRRTGGYYGYTF
TRBV19,TRBJ2-7,-,-,TGTGCCAGTAGTGCTCACTCGGGGGCAGGGCCCTACGAGCAGTACTTC,CASSAHSGAGPYEQYF
TRBV27,TRBJ2-1,-,TRBD2,TGTGCCAGCAGTTTACTCAGCGGGAGGGGGGGCAATGAGCAGTTCTTC,CASSLLSGRGGNEQFF
TRBV5-6,TRBJ1-6,-,-,TGTGCCAGCAGGCCCTTACAGGGTAATAATTCACCCCTCCACTTT,CASRPLQGNNSPLHF
TRBV7-6,TRBJ1-6,-,-,TGTGCCAGCAGCTTAGCAGCAGGGGAAAATAATTCACCCCTCCACTTT,CASSLAAGENNSPLHF
TRBV4-3,TRBJ1-2,-,TRBD1,TGCGCCAGCAGCCCCACCGACAGGGGAAGCTATGGCTACACCTTC,CASSPTDRGSYGYTF
TRBV28,TRBJ1-4,-,TRBD1,TGTGCCAGCAGTGCCCCATTTGAGACAGGGGGCTACTATGCAACTAATGAAAAACTGTTTTTT,CASSAPFETGGYYATNEKLFF
TRBV28,TRBJ2-5,once,TRBD2,TGTGCCAGCAGTCTACTTATAGCGGGCGGGAGGGAGACCCAGTACTTC,CASSLLIAGGRETQYF
TRBV19,TRBJ1-1,-,-,TGTGCCAGTAGTAACCAGGGATTTACCACTGAAGCTTTCTTT,CASSNQGFTTEAFF
TRBV19,TRBJ1-1,few,TRBD1,TGTGCCAGTAGCCTGACAGGGACCACTGAAGCTTTCTTT,CASSLTGTTEAFF
TRBV6-5,TRBJ2-7,-,TRBD1,TGTGCCAGCAGAATCGGGACAGGGTCCTACGAGCAGTACTTC,CASRIGTGSYEQYF
TRBV4-2,TRBJ2-5,few,-,TGTGCCAGCAGCCGGGAGGGGGAAGAGACCCAGTACTTC,CASSREGEETQYF
TRBV28,TRBJ2-4,-,-,TGTGCCAGCAGTTTGGAAAGCTTCCGGGATAGGGACATTCAGTACTTC,CASSLESFRDRDIQYF
TRBV18,TRBJ2-1,-,TRBD2,TGTGCCAGCTCACCACCGGCTAGCGGGAGTTGGGGTGAGCAGTTCTTC,CASSPPASGSWGEQFF
TRBV18,TRBJ1-5,-,-,TGTGCCAGCTCACCCTCTGGAGATCCACTCGAACCCCAGCATTTT,CASSPSGDPLEPQHF
TRBV5-6,TRBJ1-5,-,-,TGTGCCAGCAGCTTGTCTGGCGGAGCCTCCGATCAGCCCCAGCATTTT,CASSLSGGASDQPQHF
TRBV5-1,TRBJ2-7,-,TRBD1,TGCGCCAGCAGCTCTGACAGGGGGCAAACCTACGAGCAGTACTTC,CASSSDRGQTYEQYF
TRBV6-5,TRBJ2-5,once,TRBD2,TGTGCCAGCAGTTCCGGGAAACTAGCGGGAGAGACCCAGTACTTC,CASSSGKLAGETQYF
TRBV7-8,TRBJ1-1,-,-,TGTGCCAGCAGCTCAAATGGCCCCGACACTGAAGCTTTCTTT,CASSSNGPDTEAFF
TRBV7-3,TRBJ1-1,-,TRBD1,TGTGCCAGCAGCGCGGACAGGGGGAACACTGAAGCTTTCTTT,CASSADRGNTEAFF
TRBV19,TRBJ2-7,-,-,TGTGCCAGTAAGGGGGAGTCCTACGAGCAGTACTTC,CASKGESYEQYF
TRBV6-5,TRBJ1-2,-,-,TGTGCCGGGGGGGGAAGCGGCTATGGCTACACCTTC,CAGGGSGYGYTF
TRBV5-1,TRBJ2-2,-,TRBD1,TGCGCCAGCAGCTCGCAGACAGGGATGAACACCGGGGAGCTGTTTTTT,CASSSQTGMNTGELFF
TRBV2,TRBJ1-2,-,-,TGTGCCAGCAGTGAAGGGAAGGGGCCCTTTGGGTATGGCTACACCTTC,CASSEGKGPFGYGYTF
TRBV6-5,TRBJ2-3,-,TRBD1,TGTGCCAGCAGTTACCCGGGACAGGGGGCAGATACGCAGTATTTT,CASSYPGQGADTQYF
TRBV11-2,TRBJ2-7,-,-,TGTGCCAGCAGCCAGATCGGGTCCGTATACGAGCAGTACTTC,CASSQIGSVYEQYF
TRBV5-3,TRBJ2-7,-,-,TGTGCCAGCAGCTTCAGCGCGGACAGCTCCTACGAGCAGTACTTC,CASSFSADSSYEQYF
TRBV11-3,TRBJ1-5,-,-,TGTGCCAGCAGCTTCTCTGGTGGAGATCAGCCCCAGCATTTT,CASSFSGGDQPQHF
TRBV7-8,TRBJ2-2,-,-,TGTGCCAGCAGCTTAAGTGGGTTAGGGGCGTGGTACACCGGGGAGCTGTTTTTT,CASSLSGLGAWYTGELFF